This TCR beta chain originates from a study of early T cells in non-severe SARS-CoV-2 infection. Study-level background: The authors sequenced bulk RNA from unsorted whole blood, leaving chains unpaired.

General study results and limits: VDJdb matching favored anti-spike CD8 responses, missing private and CD4 specificities.

This clonotype appeared a few times. Its antigen is still unknown. cDNA molecules, individually, were tagged with unique molecular identifiers. TCRdb re-analysed the 5' RACE reads in MiXCR, keeping a single row per CDR3 protein. Of about 56,000 distinct CDR3 sequences in the sample, approximately 15% are singletons; the top ten hold roughly 4.3%. The CDR3 loop spans 14 amino acids. Germline CDR1 PRHDT, CDR2 FYEKMQ (reference sequence). V lost 5 bases to trimming and J lost 1 base; unmatched junction nucleotides: 4. Sequenced here: whole blood, sampled at baseline. This TCR derives from an adult who was a healthcare worker with PCR-confirmed SARS-CoV-2 infection or an uninfected control (not recorded which). V usage is TRBV13 and J usage is TRBJ2-7, with 8 bases that match TRBD2. The CDR3 region is CASSLSGRSYEQYF. The DNA for the CDR3 is TGTGCCAGCAGCCTCAGCGGGAGATCCTACGAGCAGTACTTC.